Detailed here is one T cell receptor (beta chain). The data derive from a study of blood T cell repertoires in COVID-19. As for the study in general: Samples of COVID-19 (acute and convalescent) were obtained from the United States, Italy and Spain. Sources were T cells, B-cell-depleted T cells, or PBMCs; the material itself was cDNA or gDNA.

Under the authors' procedure: Amplification of reference gene primers provided the estimated nucleated cell counts. Assay used: immunoSEQ multiplex PCR; TCRdb lists only in-frame clones, some missing. V and J calls and clone size are copied from that table; D and trimming were computed from the DNA. The sample carries about 290,000 clones, approximately 80% recorded once. V gave up 6 bases and J gave up 4 bases, with 17 bases separating them. CDR1 is LGHDT, CDR2 YNNKEL, per germline (reference sequence). The CDR3 has 15 amino acids. The clonotype was recovered from a woman in her fifties or sixties with active or convalescent COVID-19. Sequencing input: peripheral blood. The gene calls are TRBV3-1 (or the pseudogene TRBV3-2) and TRBJ2-3; D is possibly TRBD1 (6 bases). The CDR3 DNA is TGTGCCAGCAGACAGGGTACCCATGGGTCAGATACGCAGTATTTT. It is translated as CASRQGTHGSDTQYF.